Listed below are T cell receptor beta chains from one sample, sequenced in a study of PD-1 blockade in classical Hodgkin lymphoma. Libraries were prepared by immunoSEQ multiplex PCR; TCRdb keeps only in-frame clonotypes and omits some of them. The sample lists more than 70,000 clones, 80% to 95% seen once, with roughly 3% in the top ten. Sequenced here: peripheral blood mononuclear cells (PBMCs), sampled before the second cycle of nivolumab. The receptor set was obtained from a human donor with classical Hodgkin lymphoma. The CDR3 runs from the conserved cysteine through the conserved F or W. D genes are given only for firm matches. Rows give clone size only sometimes, using once, few, many, or a class for an expanded clone.

D gene: TRBD1
J gene: TRBJ1-2
clone size: .
V gene: TRBV5-6
CDR3 DNA: TGTGCCAGCAGCCTAGACAGGGGTGACTATGGCTACACCTTC
CDR3 protein: CASSLDRGDYGYTF

D gene: .
J gene: TRBJ1-1
clone size: .
V gene: TRBV7-9
CDR3 DNA: TGTGCCAGCAGCTTGGTGTCCGGGGGGAACACTGAAGCTTTCTTT
CDR3 protein: CASSLVSGGNTEAFF

D gene: TRBD2
J gene: TRBJ2-1
clone size: .
V gene: TRBV6-6
CDR3 DNA: TGTGCCAGCAGCACGGGACTAGCGGGGGGCCAGTTCTTC
CDR3 protein: CASSTGLAGGQFF

D gene: .
J gene: TRBJ2-5
clone size: .
V gene: TRBV18
CDR3 DNA: TGTGCCAGCTCACCTGGGGAGACCCAGTACTTC
CDR3 protein: CASSPGETQYF

D gene: .
J gene: TRBJ1-4
clone size: .
V gene: TRBV6-1
CDR3 DNA: TGTGCCAGCAGTGGCCACGGGACTTATAATGAAAAACTGTTTTTT
CDR3 protein: CASSGHGTYNEKLFF

D gene: TRBD2
J gene: TRBJ2-5
clone size: .
V gene: TRBV6-6
CDR3 DNA: TGTTCCGCCTGCGGGAGGGCCTTCGAGACCCAGTACTTC
CDR3 protein: CSACGRAFETQYF

D gene: .
J gene: TRBJ2-1
clone size: .
V gene: TRBV5-6
CDR3 DNA: TGTGCCAGCAGCCCCGGTCGTGGGGGGCGCCATGAGCAGTTCTTC
CDR3 protein: CASSPGRGGRHEQFF

D gene: .
J gene: TRBJ2-5
clone size: .
V gene: TRBV5-1
CDR3 DNA: TGCGCCAGCTACTCGGGGAGACTGTACCAAGAGACCCAGTACTTC
CDR3 protein: CASYSGRLYQETQYF

D gene: .
J gene: TRBJ2-3
clone size: .
V gene: TRBV28
CDR3 DNA: TGTGCCAGCAGTTTCAGACGGTCTAGCACAGATACGCAGTATTTT
CDR3 protein: CASSFRRSSTDTQYF

D gene: .
J gene: TRBJ2-2
clone size: .
V gene: TRBV19
CDR3 DNA: TGTGCCAGCCAACAGGGTGGGGGCACCGGGGAGCTGTTTTTT
CDR3 protein: CASQQGGGTGELFF

D gene: TRBD2
J gene: TRBJ2-7
clone size: .
V gene: TRBV28
CDR3 DNA: TGTGCCAGCAGACCAACCCCCGGACTAGAAACCTACGAGCAGTACTTC
CDR3 protein: CASRPTPGLETYEQYF

D gene: TRBD2
J gene: TRBJ2-2
clone size: .
V gene: TRBV5-1
CDR3 DNA: TGCGCCAGCAGCTACGGACTAGCGCACGATAGCACCGGGGAGCTGTTTTTT
CDR3 protein: CASSYGLAHDSTGELFF

D gene: .
J gene: TRBJ2-2
clone size: .
V gene: TRBV27
CDR3 DNA: TGTGCCAGCAGTGGTGCAGCGGCCGGGGAGCTGTTTTTT
CDR3 protein: CASSGAAAGELFF

D gene: .
J gene: TRBJ2-1
clone size: .
V gene: TRBV10-3
CDR3 DNA: TGTGCCATCAGTTTAGACCCACCCACGGAGCAGTTCTTC
CDR3 protein: CAISLDPPTEQFF

D gene: TRBD1
J gene: TRBJ2-5
clone size: .
V gene: TRBV7-9
CDR3 DNA: TGTGCCAGCAGACCAACAGGGGAAGAGACCCAGTACTTC
CDR3 protein: CASRPTGEETQYF

D gene: .
J gene: TRBJ2-3
clone size: once
V gene: TRBV30
CDR3 DNA: TGTGCCTGGACCCAGTCAGATACGCAGTATTTT
CDR3 protein: CAWTQSDTQYF

D gene: .
J gene: TRBJ1-2
clone size: .
V gene: TRBV11-2
CDR3 DNA: TGTGCCAGCAGCTTCAGGGGTCCCTCGTTGGGCGGCTACACCTTC
CDR3 protein: CASSFRGPSLGGYTF

D gene: .
J gene: TRBJ2-5
clone size: .
V gene: TRBV4-1
CDR3 DNA: TGCGCCAGCAGCCAAGTTATCACGGGAGCTCCAGAGACCCAGTACTTC
CDR3 protein: CASSQVITGAPETQYF

D gene: TRBD2
J gene: TRBJ2-7
clone size: .
V gene: TRBV28
CDR3 DNA: TGTGCCAGCTCAGAGGGACTAGTCAGGGAGCAGTACTTC
CDR3 protein: CASSEGLVREQYF

D gene: .
J gene: TRBJ2-3
clone size: .
V gene: TRBV2
CDR3 DNA: TGTGCCAGCAGTGAAGGACTTATCACAGATACGCAGTATTTT
CDR3 protein: CASSEGLITDTQYF

D gene: TRBD2
J gene: TRBJ2-7
clone size: .
V gene: TRBV7-8
CDR3 DNA: TGTGCCAGCAGCTATAGGACTAGCGGACACGGGATCGGCGAGCAGTACTTC
CDR3 protein: CASSYRTSGHGIGEQYF

D gene: TRBD1
J gene: TRBJ2-3
clone size: .
V gene: TRBV14
CDR3 DNA: TGTGCCAGCAGCCCGGGGACAGGGTCGGCAGATACGCAGTATTTT
CDR3 protein: CASSPGTGSADTQYF

D gene: .
J gene: TRBJ1-4
clone size: .
V gene: TRBV30
CDR3 DNA: TGTGCCTGGAGTCGGAGAGGGGACACCTATGAAAAACTGTTTTTT
CDR3 protein: CAWSRRGDTYEKLFF

D gene: .
J gene: TRBJ1-1
clone size: .
V gene: TRBV5-8
CDR3 DNA: TGTGCCAGCAGCTTGGTACAGGCGAACACTGAAGCTTTCTTT
CDR3 protein: CASSLVQANTEAFF

D gene: .
J gene: TRBJ1-5
clone size: once
V gene: TRBV4-2
CDR3 DNA: TGTGCCAGCAGCCAGGTTCAGGTTTATAGCAATCAGCCCCAGCATTTT
CDR3 protein: CASSQVQVYSNQPQHF

D gene: TRBD1
J gene: TRBJ1-2
clone size: .
V gene: TRBV28
CDR3 DNA: TGTGCCAGCAGTTCCAGGGGGGGATCTGGCTTCTATGGCTACACCTTC
CDR3 protein: CASSSRGGSGFYGYTF

D gene: TRBD2
J gene: TRBJ2-1
clone size: .
V gene: TRBV7-8
CDR3 DNA: TGTGCCAGCAGCTTAGGGTGGACTAGTGGCAATGAGCAGTTCTTC
CDR3 protein: CASSLGWTSGNEQFF

D gene: .
J gene: TRBJ1-1
clone size: .
V gene: TRBV6-5
CDR3 DNA: TGTGCCAGCAGTTACGGGAGGGGGTTGAACACTGAAGCTTTCTTT
CDR3 protein: CASSYGRGLNTEAFF

D gene: .
J gene: TRBJ2-5
clone size: once
V gene: TRBV19
CDR3 DNA: TGTGCCAGTAGTATAGTTGGGGGATCACAAGAGACCCAGTACTTC
CDR3 protein: CASSIVGGSQETQYF

D gene: TRBD1
J gene: TRBJ1-2
clone size: .
V gene: TRBV30
CDR3 DNA: TGTGCCTGGGATCTAGGACAGGGGAAGGGCTACACCTTC
CDR3 protein: CAWDLGQGKGYTF

D gene: TRBD2
J gene: TRBJ2-5
clone size: .
V gene: TRBV6-1
CDR3 DNA: TGTGCCAGCAGTGGGGGGACTAGCGGGGCCCTGTTCGAGACCCAGTACTTC
CDR3 protein: CASSGGTSGALFETQYF

D gene: TRBD1
J gene: TRBJ2-7
clone size: .
V gene: TRBV5-1
CDR3 DNA: TGCGCCAGCAGCTTGGGGGGACAGGGGTCCTACGAGCAGTACTTC
CDR3 protein: CASSLGGQGSYEQYF

D gene: .
J gene: TRBJ2-1
clone size: few
V gene: TRBV28
CDR3 DNA: TGTGCCAGCAGTTTCCGGAATGTTCGTGAGCAGTTCTTC
CDR3 protein: CASSFRNVREQFF

D gene: TRBD2
J gene: TRBJ2-3
clone size: .
V gene: TRBV19
CDR3 DNA: TGTGCCAGTAGTGCCTCGGGAGGGGGCACAGATACGCAGTATTTT
CDR3 protein: CASSASGGGTDTQYF

D gene: .
J gene: TRBJ1-5
clone size: .
V gene: TRBV27
CDR3 DNA: TGTGCCAGCAGTTTAACCGGTAATCAGCCCCAGCATTTT
CDR3 protein: CASSLTGNQPQHF

D gene: .
J gene: TRBJ1-5
clone size: few
V gene: TRBV2
CDR3 DNA: TGTGCCAGCAGGGACACGAATCAGCCCCAGCATTTT
CDR3 protein: CASRDTNQPQHF

D gene: TRBD2
J gene: TRBJ2-3
clone size: once
V gene: TRBV6-1
CDR3 DNA: TGTGCCAGCAGTCAAGGACTAGCGGGGGCCACAGATACGCAGTATTTT
CDR3 protein: CASSQGLAGATDTQYF

D gene: TRBD2
J gene: TRBJ2-7
clone size: .
V gene: TRBV5-1
CDR3 DNA: TGCGCCAGCAGCCCGGGCCTAGCGGGAGGGCCTGGAGAGCAGTACTTC
CDR3 protein: CASSPGLAGGPGEQYF

D gene: .
J gene: TRBJ2-3
clone size: .
V gene: TRBV5-1
CDR3 DNA: TGCGCCAGCAGCTTGGGTCCGGGAGCTGGAACAGATACGCAGTATTTT
CDR3 protein: CASSLGPGAGTDTQYF

D gene: TRBD2
J gene: TRBJ2-7
clone size: .
V gene: TRBV18
CDR3 DNA: TGTGCCAGCTCACAAAGTAGCGGGAGAGTGGGCGAGCAGTACTTC
CDR3 protein: CASSQSSGRVGEQYF

D gene: .
J gene: TRBJ1-2
clone size: .
V gene: TRBV28
CDR3 DNA: TGTGCCAGCAGTACCGCGACATACCGGGACACATGGTCGAACTATGGCTACACCTTC
CDR3 protein: CASSTATYRDTWSNYGYTF

D gene: TRBD1
J gene: TRBJ2-1
clone size: .
V gene: TRBV6-5
CDR3 DNA: TGTGCCAGTGGACAGGAGGTCAATGAGCAGTTCTTC
CDR3 protein: CASGQEVNEQFF

D gene: .
J gene: TRBJ1-1
clone size: .
V gene: TRBV27
CDR3 DNA: TGTGCCAGCAGTTTCCTTAGGGGAAGGGCTTTCTTT
CDR3 protein: CASSFLRGRAFF

D gene: .
J gene: TRBJ2-7
clone size: .
V gene: TRBV27
CDR3 DNA: TGTGCCAGCCACGGGGCCTACGAGCAGTACTTC
CDR3 protein: CASHGAYEQYF

D gene: TRBD1
J gene: TRBJ1-4
clone size: .
V gene: TRBV28
CDR3 DNA: TGTGCCAGCAGTTCCGGGGACAGGGTGTTTACTAATGAAAAACTGTTTTTT
CDR3 protein: CASSSGDRVFTNEKLFF

D gene: TRBD2
J gene: TRBJ2-3
clone size: once
V gene: TRBV10-3
CDR3 DNA: TGTGCCATCAGTGAGAGCGGGAGGGCCTGGAATACGCAGTATTTT
CDR3 protein: CAISESGRAWNTQYF

D gene: .
J gene: TRBJ1-2
clone size: .
V gene: TRBV30
CDR3 DNA: TGTGCCTGGAGTGGAGGACTCGGCTACACCTTC
CDR3 protein: CAWSGGLGYTF

D gene: .
J gene: TRBJ2-7
clone size: .
V gene: TRBV7-8
CDR3 DNA: TGTGCCAGCCGGGACCCATTCTCCTACGAGCAGTACTTC
CDR3 protein: CASRDPFSYEQYF

D gene: .
J gene: TRBJ2-7
clone size: .
V gene: TRBV27
CDR3 DNA: TGTGCCAGCAGTTTCCGAGGAGCCAACTACGAGCAGTACTTC
CDR3 protein: CASSFRGANYEQYF

D gene: .
J gene: TRBJ2-1
clone size: .
V gene: TRBV28
CDR3 DNA: TGTGCCAGCAGTTTCCAGCGGGCGGACAATGAGCAGTTCTTC
CDR3 protein: CASSFQRADNEQFF

D gene: .
J gene: TRBJ1-2
clone size: .
V gene: TRBV28
CDR3 DNA: TGTGCCAGCAGTTTAGGCGACTTAAACTATGGCTACACCTTC
CDR3 protein: CASSLGDLNYGYTF

D gene: .
J gene: TRBJ1-1
clone size: .
V gene: TRBV6-5
CDR3 DNA: TGTGCCAGCAGTCCCCGAGAGGGGACAAGTGAAGCTTTCTTT
CDR3 protein: CASSPREGTSEAFF

D gene: .
J gene: TRBJ1-1
clone size: .
V gene: TRBV4-2
CDR3 DNA: TGTGCCAGCAGCCAAGATCTTACGGGGGGCGCCCCCACTGAAGCTTTCTTT
CDR3 protein: CASSQDLTGGAPTEAFF

D gene: .
J gene: TRBJ2-2
clone size: .
V gene: TRBV30
CDR3 DNA: TGTGCCTGGATCGGGGGCGGACCCGGGGAGCTGTTTTTT
CDR3 protein: CAWIGGGPGELFF

D gene: TRBD1
J gene: TRBJ1-2
clone size: .
V gene: TRBV19
CDR3 DNA: TGTGCCAGTACCATGACAGGGGGGAACTATGGCTACACCTTC
CDR3 protein: CASTMTGGNYGYTF

D gene: TRBD1
J gene: TRBJ1-1
clone size: .
V gene: TRBV6-5
CDR3 DNA: TGTGCCAGCAGCAGGACAGGTGAAGCTTTCTTT
CDR3 protein: CASSRTGEAFF

D gene: TRBD2
J gene: TRBJ2-3
clone size: .
V gene: TRBV6-5
CDR3 DNA: TGTGCCAGCAGTTACTCTATGGTTGGGGGGGGTACGCAGTATTTT
CDR3 protein: CASSYSMVGGGTQYF

D gene: TRBD1
J gene: TRBJ1-5
clone size: .
V gene: TRBV27
CDR3 DNA: TGTGCCAGCAGTTTATATGGGGAGTATAGACAGGGTCGTCCATATAGCAATCAGCCCCAGCATTTT
CDR3 protein: CASSLYGEYRQGRPYSNQPQHF

D gene: .
J gene: TRBJ1-2
clone size: .
V gene: TRBV18
CDR3 DNA: TGTGCCAGCTCACCACAGGGGACTCGGATCTCTGGCTACACCTTC
CDR3 protein: CASSPQGTRISGYTF

D gene: .
J gene: TRBJ1-2
clone size: .
V gene: TRBV5-1
CDR3 DNA: TGCGCCAGCAGCTTTGACGGGATCGGTGGCTACACCTTC
CDR3 protein: CASSFDGIGGYTF